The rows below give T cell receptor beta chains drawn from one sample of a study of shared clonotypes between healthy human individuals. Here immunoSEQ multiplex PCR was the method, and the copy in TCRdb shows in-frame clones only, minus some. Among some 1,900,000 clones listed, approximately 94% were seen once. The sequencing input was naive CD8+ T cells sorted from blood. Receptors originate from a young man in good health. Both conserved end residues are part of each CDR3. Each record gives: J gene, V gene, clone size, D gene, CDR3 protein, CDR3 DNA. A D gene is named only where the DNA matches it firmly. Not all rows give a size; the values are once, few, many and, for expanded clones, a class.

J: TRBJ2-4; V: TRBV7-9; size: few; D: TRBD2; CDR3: CASSLEAGVGKNIQYF; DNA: TGTGCCAGCAGCTTAGAGGCGGGAGTGGGCAAAAACATTCAGTACTTC
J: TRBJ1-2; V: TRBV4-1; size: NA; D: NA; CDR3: CASSQDPGGRRYGYTF; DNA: TGCGCCAGCAGCCAAGATCCGGGGGGGCGCCGCTATGGCTACACCTTC
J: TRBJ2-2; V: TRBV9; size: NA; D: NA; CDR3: CASTPGDSGNTGELFF; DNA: TGTGCCAGCACCCCAGGCGATAGCGGGAACACCGGGGAGCTGTTTTTT
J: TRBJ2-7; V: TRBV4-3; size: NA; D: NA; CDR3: CASSQDLSSYEQYF; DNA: TGCGCCAGCAGCCAAGACCTTAGTTCCTACGAGCAGTACTTC
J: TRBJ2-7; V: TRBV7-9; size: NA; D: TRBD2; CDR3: CASSPRTGREATYEQYF; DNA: TGTGCCAGCAGCCCACGGACGGGGCGGGAGGCCACCTACGAGCAGTACTTC
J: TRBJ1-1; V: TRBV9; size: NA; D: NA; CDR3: CASSPRSQATEAFF; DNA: TGTGCCAGCAGCCCCAGAAGTCAGGCCACTGAAGCTTTCTTT
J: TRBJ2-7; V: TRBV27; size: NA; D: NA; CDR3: CASSFGSGSGRSYEQYF; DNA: TGTGCCAGCAGTTTTGGGTCCGGCTCAGGTCGTTCCTACGAGCAGTACTTC
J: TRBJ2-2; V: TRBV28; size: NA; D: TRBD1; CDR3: CASSATGGAYGELFF; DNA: TGTGCCAGCAGCGCCACAGGGGGCGCCTACGGGGAGCTGTTTTTT
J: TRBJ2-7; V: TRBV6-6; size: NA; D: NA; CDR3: CASSYSAGYEQYF; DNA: TGTGCCAGCAGTTACTCCGCGGGCTACGAGCAGTACTTC
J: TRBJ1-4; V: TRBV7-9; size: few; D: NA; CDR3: CASRSINEKLFF; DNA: TGTGCCAGCCGGTCTATTAATGAAAAACTGTTTTTT
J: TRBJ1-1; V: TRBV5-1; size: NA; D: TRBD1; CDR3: CASSLMGQRTEAFF; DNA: TGCGCCAGCAGCTTGATGGGACAGCGCACTGAAGCTTTCTTT
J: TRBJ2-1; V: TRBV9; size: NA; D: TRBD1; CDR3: CASSTSAGTGPLNEQFF; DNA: TGTGCCAGCAGCACTAGCGCCGGGACAGGGCCCCTGAATGAGCAGTTCTTC
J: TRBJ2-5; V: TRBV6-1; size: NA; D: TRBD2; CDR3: CASSDRLLAAQETQYF; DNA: TGTGCCAGCAGTGACCGCTTACTAGCGGCCCAAGAGACCCAGTACTTC
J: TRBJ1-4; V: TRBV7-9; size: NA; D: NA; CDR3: CASSLPGHEKLFF; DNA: TGTGCCAGCAGCTTGCCAGGGCATGAAAAACTGTTTTTT
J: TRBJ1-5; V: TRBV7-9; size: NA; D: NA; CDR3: CASSSTRGGDQPQHF; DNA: TGTGCCAGCAGCTCCACTCGGGGCGGCGATCAGCCCCAGCATTTT
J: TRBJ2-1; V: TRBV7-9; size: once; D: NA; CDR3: CASSLAIHYNEQFF; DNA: TGTGCCAGCAGCTTAGCGATACATTACAATGAGCAGTTCTTC
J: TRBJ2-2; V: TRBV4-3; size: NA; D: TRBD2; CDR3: CASSQERGTREGTGELFF; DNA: TGCGCCAGCAGCCAAGAACGTGGAACTAGGGAGGGCACCGGGGAGCTGTTTTTT
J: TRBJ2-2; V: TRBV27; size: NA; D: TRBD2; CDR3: CASSLSSGGYTGELFF; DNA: TGTGCCAGCAGTTTATCCTCGGGAGGCTACACCGGGGAGCTGTTTTTT
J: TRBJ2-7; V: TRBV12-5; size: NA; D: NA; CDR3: CASGLVTGPTTYEQYF; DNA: TGTGCTAGTGGTTTGGTAACAGGGCCTACTACCTACGAGCAGTACTTC
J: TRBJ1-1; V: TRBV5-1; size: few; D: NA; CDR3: CASSLTDTEAFF; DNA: TGCGCCAGCAGCCTGACAGACACTGAAGCTTTCTTT
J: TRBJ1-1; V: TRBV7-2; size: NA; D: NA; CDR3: CASSSVGVYTEAFF; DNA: TGTGCCAGCAGCTCCGTAGGGGTGTACACTGAAGCTTTCTTT
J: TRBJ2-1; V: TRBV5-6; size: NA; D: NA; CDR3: CASSLGGPQFF; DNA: TGTGCCAGCAGCTTGGGGGGCCCGCAGTTCTTC
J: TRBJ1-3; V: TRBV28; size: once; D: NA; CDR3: CATTRGPQRTGNTIYF; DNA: TGTGCCACCACTAGGGGACCCCAACGCACTGGAAACACCATATATTTT
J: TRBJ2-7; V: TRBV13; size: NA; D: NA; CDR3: CASSSRDTLYEQYF; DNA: TGTGCCAGCAGCTCCCGGGACACCCTTTACGAGCAGTACTTC
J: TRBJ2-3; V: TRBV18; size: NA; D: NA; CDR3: CASSSEILDSLTDTQYF; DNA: TGTGCCAGCTCATCCGAGATACTGGACTCCCTCACAGATACGCAGTATTTT
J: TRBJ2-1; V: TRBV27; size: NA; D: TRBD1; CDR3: CASSHQGVLGYNEQFF; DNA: TGTGCCAGCAGTCACCAGGGGGTCCTAGGGTACAATGAGCAGTTCTTC
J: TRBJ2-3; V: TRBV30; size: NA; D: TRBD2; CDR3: CAWSVMWGGADTQYF; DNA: TGTGCCTGGAGTGTCATGTGGGGGGGGGCAGATACGCAGTATTTT
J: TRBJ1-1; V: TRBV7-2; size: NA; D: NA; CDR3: CASSLATPKSEAFF; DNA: TGTGCCAGCAGCTTAGCGACCCCTAAAAGTGAAGCTTTCTTT
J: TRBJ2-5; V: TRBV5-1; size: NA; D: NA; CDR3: CASSLGQQETQYF; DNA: TGCGCCAGCAGCTTAGGACAGCAAGAGACCCAGTACTTC
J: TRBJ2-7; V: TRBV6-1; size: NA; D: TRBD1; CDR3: CASSEWIGQGGSYEQYF; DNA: TGTGCCAGCAGTGAATGGATTGGACAGGGAGGTTCCTACGAGCAGTACTTC
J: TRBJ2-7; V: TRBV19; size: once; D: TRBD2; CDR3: CASSLAGPSYEQYF; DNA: TGTGCCAGTAGCCTAGCGGGGCCATCCTACGAGCAGTACTTC
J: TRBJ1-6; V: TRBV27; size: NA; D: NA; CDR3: CASSFWNSPLHF; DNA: TGTGCCAGCAGTTTTTGGAATTCACCCCTCCACTTT
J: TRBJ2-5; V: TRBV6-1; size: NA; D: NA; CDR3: CASMAGEETQYF; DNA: TGTGCCAGCATGGCAGGGGAAGAGACCCAGTACTTC
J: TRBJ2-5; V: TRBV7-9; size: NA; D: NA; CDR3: CATKAGQETQYF; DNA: TGTGCCACGAAGGCGGGGCAAGAGACCCAGTACTTC
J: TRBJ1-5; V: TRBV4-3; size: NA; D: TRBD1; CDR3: CASSQDLTGEDQPQHF; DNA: TGCGCCAGCAGCCAAGATCTCACAGGGGAGGATCAGCCCCAGCATTTT
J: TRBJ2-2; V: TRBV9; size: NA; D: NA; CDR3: CASSAQDGVPGELFF; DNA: TGTGCCAGCAGCGCCCAAGACGGGGTTCCGGGGGAGCTGTTTTTT
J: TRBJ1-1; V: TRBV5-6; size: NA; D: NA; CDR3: CASSLLSRDGGLGTEAFF; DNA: TGTGCCAGCAGCCTACTGTCCCGGGACGGGGGGCTGGGCACTGAAGCTTTCTTT
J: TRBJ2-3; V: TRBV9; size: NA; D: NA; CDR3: CASSSPGSRLSTDTQYF; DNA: TGTGCCAGCAGCTCGCCCGGGTCTCGGCTTAGTACAGATACGCAGTATTTT
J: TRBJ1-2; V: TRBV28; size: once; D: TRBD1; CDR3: CASSFRQGGGYTF; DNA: TGTGCCAGCAGTTTCAGACAGGGTGGTGGCTACACCTTC
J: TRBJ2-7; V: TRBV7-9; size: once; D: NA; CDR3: CASSPLRGNGYEQYF; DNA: TGTGCCAGCAGTCCCCTGCGGGGCAACGGCTACGAGCAGTACTTC
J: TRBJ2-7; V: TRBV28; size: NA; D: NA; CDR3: CASRPDGGGYRNYEQYF; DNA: TGTGCCAGCAGACCCGATGGGGGGGGCTATAGAAACTACGAGCAGTACTTC
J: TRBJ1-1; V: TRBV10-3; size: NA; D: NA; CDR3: CAIGRSDTEAFF; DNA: TGTGCCATCGGGAGGAGTGACACTGAAGCTTTCTTT
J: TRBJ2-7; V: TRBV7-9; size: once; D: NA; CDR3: CASSLAQHEQYF; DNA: TGTGCCAGCAGCTTAGCACAACACGAGCAGTACTTC
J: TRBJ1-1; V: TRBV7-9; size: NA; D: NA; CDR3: CASSLAQGGDTEAFF; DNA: TGTGCCAGCAGCTTAGCGCAAGGGGGGGACACTGAAGCTTTCTTT
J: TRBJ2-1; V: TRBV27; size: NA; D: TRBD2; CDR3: CASSTLAGGPNEQFF; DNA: TGTGCCAGCAGTACGCTAGCGGGCGGTCCCAATGAGCAGTTCTTC
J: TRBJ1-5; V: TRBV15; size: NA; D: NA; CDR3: CATSRNPGVEPQHF; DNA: TGTGCCACCAGCAGAAATCCAGGGGTAGAGCCCCAGCATTTT
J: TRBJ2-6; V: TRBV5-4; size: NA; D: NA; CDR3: CASSDPRGLSSGANVLTF; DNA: TGTGCCAGCAGCGATCCCCGGGGACTTAGCTCTGGGGCCAACGTCCTGACTTTC
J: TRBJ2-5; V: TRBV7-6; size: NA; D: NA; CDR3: CASSPPYGLGETQYF; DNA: TGTGCCAGCAGCCCTCCGTACGGCCTGGGGGAGACCCAGTACTTC
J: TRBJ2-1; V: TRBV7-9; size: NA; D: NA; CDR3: CASSLPFADEQFF; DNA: TGTGCCAGCAGCTTACCCTTCGCAGATGAGCAGTTCTTC
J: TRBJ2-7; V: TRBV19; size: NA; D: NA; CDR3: CASSPDSYEQYF; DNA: TGTGCCAGTAGCCCCGACTCCTACGAGCAGTACTTC
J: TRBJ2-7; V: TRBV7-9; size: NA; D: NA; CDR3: CASSDTGRQMRSGEQYF; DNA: TGTGCCAGCAGCGACACGGGAAGACAGATGAGGTCGGGCGAGCAGTACTTC